Below are 9 T cell receptor beta chains sequenced from a single sample in a study of memory CD4+ T cells and cytomegalovirus serostatus. The method was immunoSEQ multiplex PCR; TCRdb's version includes in-frame clones alone and lacks a portion of them. The table shows some 46,000 clones, with roughly 73% occurring only once. Single viable CD3+CD4+CD8-CD45RO+ cells were sorted as the memory CD4+ T cells. The material sequenced was memory CD4+ T cells from blood. The receptors stem from an adult in good health and CMV-seronegative.

The V call is TRBV5-6, the J call TRBJ1-2, with D possibly TRBD1 on 5 matching bases. The V end lost 0 bases, the J end lost 0 bases, and 21 bases lay between the germline ends. Germline V gives CDR1 SGHDT, CDR2 YYEEEE. This CDR3 is built from 19 residues. The CDR3 DNA is TGTGCCAGCAGCTTGGGCGGGTGGGGCCGTACCAATTCTAACTATGGCTACACCTTC. Protein product: CASSLGGWGRTNSNYGYTF.

The chain carries TRBV7-9 and TRBJ1-2; D not resolved. This CDR3 spans 13 amino acids. The V end lost 2 bases, the J end lost 5 bases, and 9 bases lay between the germline ends. Germline V CDR1 and CDR2: SEHNR, FQNEAQ (reference sequence). This CDR3 is CASSLLLGYGYTF. CDR3 nucleotide sequence: TGTGCCAGCAGCTTATTGCTGGGGTATGGCTACACCTTC.

V gene TRBV28 combines with J gene TRBJ2-5; D is possibly TRBD2 (6 bases). Germline CDR1 and CDR2: MDHEN and SYDVKM. This CDR3 has 14 amino acids. Trimming pared 5 bases from V and 1 base from J, leaving 11 bases between. For the CDR3, the DNA is TGTGCCAGCAGTGTACGGGACTTCCAAGAGACCCAGTACTTC. It is translated as CASSVRDFQETQYF.

CDR3 DNA sequence: TGTGCCAGCAGCCGAAAAACTAACCATAATCAGTTCTTC. Translating it yields CASSRKTNHNQFF. The V call is TRBV5-6, the J call TRBJ2-1, with D unclear. The CDR3 consists of 13 residues. Trimming stripped 4 bases from V and 13 bases from J, with 18 bases between. The germline V gene encodes CDR1 SGHDT and CDR2 YYEEEE.

The CDR3 DNA is TGTGCCAGCTCACTAGACCCGGGACTAGGAGAGCAGTTCTTC. It codes for CASSLDPGLGEQFF. This chain links TRBV18 with TRBJ2-1, with 8 positions matching TRBD2. The CDR3 loop spans 14 amino acids. The germline CDR1 and CDR2 sequences are KGHSH and LQKENI. V lost 4 bases and J lost 10; bases outside the gene matches: 9.

The chain uses TRBV19 and TRBJ1-5; D is ambiguous. V was pared by 8 bases and J by 4 bases, with 6 bases between. Germline lookup yields CDR1 LNHDA and CDR2 SQIVND (reference sequence). The CDR3 is made up of 11 amino acids. The CDR3 sequence: CASGDNQPQHF. The CDR3 nucleotides are TGTGCCAGTGGAGATAATCAGCCCCAGCATTTT.

This clone has more than one count but fewer than ten. The genes are TRBV6-5 and TRBJ1-1; TRBD1 matches at 10 bases. V was clipped by 4 bases and J by 6 bases; unmatched bases: 5. The length of the CDR3 is 14 residues. Germline V gene sequence: CDR1 MNHEY, CDR2 SVGAGI. For the CDR3, the DNA is TGTGCCAGCAGTTCTCTGACAGGGGGCTCTGAAGCTTTCTTT. This translates into CASSSLTGGSEAFF.

DNA of the CDR3: TGTGCCTGGAGTGTCGGTTCGGGGTGGAATTCACCCCTCCACTTT. This encodes CAWSVGSGWNSPLHF. The J gene is TRBJ1-6, the V gene TRBV30; D not certain. Germline V lookup: CDR1 GTSNPN, CDR2 SVGIG (reference sequence). The CDR3 is 15 amino acids. V lost 0 bases, J lost 7 bases, and 13 bases lay in between.

V and J are TRBV4-1 and TRBJ1-1, with TRBD1 matching 7 bases. Germline V gene lookup returns CDR1 MGHRA and CDR2 YSYEKL. Losses at the gene ends were 3 bases for V and 0 bases for J; bases not matched to a gene: 7. This CDR3 has 16 amino acids. The CDR3 nucleotides read TGCGCCAGCAGCCATGTATCGGGACAGATGAACACTGAAGCTTTCTTT. Encoded protein: CASSHVSGQMNTEAFF.